The source of this T cell receptor (beta chain) is a study of T cell repertoires in cytomegalovirus infection (dated by TCRdb to the late 2010s). About the full investigation: Donor HLA type was relevant to the analysis, because carriage of CMV infection together with the matching HLA type was indicated by public TCR beta signatures.

This clonotype was picked up a small number of times. It lacks a known antigen. No clone much larger than this one lies a single base away; base qualities are absent. The sample was run on an Illumina HiSeq 1500. TCRdb reprocessing: public reads trimmed at Q25 with fastp, clones called with MiXCR, in-frame beta chains kept. CDR3 protein duplicates are merged, each entry listing the most common genes and DNA. This sample is represented by some 200,000 distinct CDR3 sequences; 7.5% to 10% of them were singletons. Jointly, the top ten make up about 4.2% of the sample. V is clipped by 2 bases and J by 8 bases, and the sequence between their germline boundaries is 10 bases long. The CDR3 runs 13 amino acids, cysteine and phenylalanine included. Only CDR3 DNA remains: 39 bases, in frame from the first base. CDR1 is given as SEHNR and CDR2 as FQNEAQ, both from the germline V gene (reference sequence). The paper's findings and limits, for the study overall: In both this cohort and an independent 352-donor cohort, the cumulative frequency of public TCR beta family members distinguished carriers of CMV infection plus the relevant HLA type. The ex vivo response was dominated by HLA-C-restricted CMV-specific TCR beta clonotypes, which also provided the single most frequent clonotype in two of eight donors.

This clonotype originated in a human donor in good health (CMV status not recorded). Some clones in this sample may be carry-over from other donors' samples. The chain joins TRBV7-9 to TRBJ2-1; the D segment could be TRBD2, given 5 matching bases. Sequenced: PBMCs. DNA sequence: TGTGCCAGCAGCTTACGGGGATTGGATGAGCAGTTCTTC. Translation gives CASSLRGLDEQFF.